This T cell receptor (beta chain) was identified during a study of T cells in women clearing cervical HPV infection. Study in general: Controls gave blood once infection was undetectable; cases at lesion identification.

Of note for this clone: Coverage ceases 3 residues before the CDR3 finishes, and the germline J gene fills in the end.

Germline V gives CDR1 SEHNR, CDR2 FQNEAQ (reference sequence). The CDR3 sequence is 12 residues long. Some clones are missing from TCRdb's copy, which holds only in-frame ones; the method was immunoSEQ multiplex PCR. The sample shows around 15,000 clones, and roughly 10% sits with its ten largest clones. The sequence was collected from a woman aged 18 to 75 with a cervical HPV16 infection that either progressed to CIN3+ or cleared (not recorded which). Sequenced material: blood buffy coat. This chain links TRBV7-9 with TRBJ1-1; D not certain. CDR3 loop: CASSFIGYEAFF. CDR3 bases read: TGTGCCAGCAGCTTTATCGGGTACGAG.